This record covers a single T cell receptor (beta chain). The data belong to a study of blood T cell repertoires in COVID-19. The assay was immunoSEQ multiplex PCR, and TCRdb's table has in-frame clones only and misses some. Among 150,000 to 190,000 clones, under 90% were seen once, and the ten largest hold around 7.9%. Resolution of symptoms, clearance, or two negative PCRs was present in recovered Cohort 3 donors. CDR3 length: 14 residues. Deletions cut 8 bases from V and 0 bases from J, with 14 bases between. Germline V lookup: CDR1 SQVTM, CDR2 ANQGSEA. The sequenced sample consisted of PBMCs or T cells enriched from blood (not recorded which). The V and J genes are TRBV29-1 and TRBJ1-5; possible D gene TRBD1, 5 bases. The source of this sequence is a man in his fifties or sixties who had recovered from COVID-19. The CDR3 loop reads CSFSRGSSNQPQHF. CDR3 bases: TGCAGCTTCTCAAGGGGATCTAGCAATCAGCCCCAGCATTTT.